This T cell receptor beta chain is from a study of control samples from healthy donors and cancer patients. Measured with immunoSEQ multiplex PCR; TCRdb has only the in-frame clones, and not every one. This sample has about 120,000 clones; around nine tenths occur once, and the top ten carry about an eighth. This clone came up once. The V end lost 0 bases, the J end lost 7 bases, and 13 bases lay between the germline ends. The CDR3 covers 14 residues. Germline CDR1 SGDLS, CDR2 YYNGEE. This receptor was identified in a man aged 25-40 years in good health. J is TRBJ1-2 and V is TRBV9; a weak D match, TRBD1 (5 bases). Specimen: blood. The CDR3 DNA sequence: TGTGCCAGCAGCGTAGCCGTACAGGAGTCTGGCTACACCTTC. Translated, it gives CASSVAVQESGYTF.